This T cell receptor beta chain appears in the sequencing data of a study of blood T cell repertoires in COVID-19. Study in general: COVID-19 samples collected from the United States, Italy and Spain covered acute and convalescent phases. Sources were T cells, B-cell-depleted T cells, or PBMCs; the material itself was cDNA or gDNA.

Trimming took off 3 bases at V and 9 bases at J, with 21 bases between the two ends. This CDR3 is built from 16 residues. Germline V gene sequence: CDR1 LNHDA, CDR2 SQIVND (reference sequence). Only in-frame clones appear in the TCRdb table, and some are missing; sequencing was by immunoSEQ multiplex PCR. The repertoire holds tens of thousands of clones, with 89% as singletons. This sequence was found in a woman aged 80 or over with active COVID-19. The sample consisted of peripheral blood. This chain uses TRBV19 with TRBJ1-5; D possibly corresponds to TRBD1 (6 bases). Here the CDR3 DNA reads TGTGCCAGTAGTATCGGTGGGGGCCAAACTCTCCGGCCCCAGCATTTT. Its protein product is CASSIGGGQTLRPQHF.